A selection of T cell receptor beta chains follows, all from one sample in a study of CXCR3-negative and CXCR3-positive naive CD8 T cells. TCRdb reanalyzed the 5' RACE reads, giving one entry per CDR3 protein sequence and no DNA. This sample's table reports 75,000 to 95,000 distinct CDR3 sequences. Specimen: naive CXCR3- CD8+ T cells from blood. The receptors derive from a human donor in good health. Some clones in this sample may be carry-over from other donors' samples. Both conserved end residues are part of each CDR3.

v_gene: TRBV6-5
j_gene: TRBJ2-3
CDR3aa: CASSYSAVDTQYF

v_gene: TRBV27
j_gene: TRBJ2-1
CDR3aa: CASSEIAPYNEQFF

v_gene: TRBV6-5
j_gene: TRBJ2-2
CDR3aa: CASSYSAGPGELFF

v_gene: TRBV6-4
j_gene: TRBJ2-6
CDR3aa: CASSEQYSGANVLTF

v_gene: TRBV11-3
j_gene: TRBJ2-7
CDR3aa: CASSLDPGQYYEQYF

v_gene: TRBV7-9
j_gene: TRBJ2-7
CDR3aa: CASSHATSGPYEQYF

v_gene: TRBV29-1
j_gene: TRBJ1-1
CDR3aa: CSVDQGETEAFF

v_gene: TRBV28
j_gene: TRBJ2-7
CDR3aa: CATSDGPYEQYF

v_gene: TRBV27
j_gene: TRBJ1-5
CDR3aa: CASSDREDQPQHF

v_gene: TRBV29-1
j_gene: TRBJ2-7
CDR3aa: CSPGQGKDYEQYF

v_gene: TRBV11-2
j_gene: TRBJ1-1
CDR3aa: CASSPGTAGNLGNTEAFF

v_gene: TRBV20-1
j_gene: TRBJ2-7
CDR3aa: CSARENGGNYEQYF

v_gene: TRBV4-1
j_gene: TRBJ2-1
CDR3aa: CASSQEVGTSGSSYNEQFF

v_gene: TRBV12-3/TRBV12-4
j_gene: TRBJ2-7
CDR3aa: CASSLPHEGQQYF

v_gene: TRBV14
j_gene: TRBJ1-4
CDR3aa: CASSQSASGVLVNEKLFF

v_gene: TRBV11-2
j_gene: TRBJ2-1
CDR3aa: CASSLDRLAGGYSYNEQFF

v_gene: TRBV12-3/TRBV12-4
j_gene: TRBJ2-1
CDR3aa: CASSLAGAAGYNEQFF

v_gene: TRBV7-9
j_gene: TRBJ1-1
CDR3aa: CASSSDHQGPNTEAFF

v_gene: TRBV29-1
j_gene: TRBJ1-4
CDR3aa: CSVRGGVGEKLFF

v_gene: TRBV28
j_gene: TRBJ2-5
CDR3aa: CASSRGVETQYF

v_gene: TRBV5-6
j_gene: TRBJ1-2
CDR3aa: CASSSSTGLTIFGYTF

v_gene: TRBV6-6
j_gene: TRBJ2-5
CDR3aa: CASSYSWRETQYF

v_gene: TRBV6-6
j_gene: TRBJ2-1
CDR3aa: CASNVGSRNEQFF